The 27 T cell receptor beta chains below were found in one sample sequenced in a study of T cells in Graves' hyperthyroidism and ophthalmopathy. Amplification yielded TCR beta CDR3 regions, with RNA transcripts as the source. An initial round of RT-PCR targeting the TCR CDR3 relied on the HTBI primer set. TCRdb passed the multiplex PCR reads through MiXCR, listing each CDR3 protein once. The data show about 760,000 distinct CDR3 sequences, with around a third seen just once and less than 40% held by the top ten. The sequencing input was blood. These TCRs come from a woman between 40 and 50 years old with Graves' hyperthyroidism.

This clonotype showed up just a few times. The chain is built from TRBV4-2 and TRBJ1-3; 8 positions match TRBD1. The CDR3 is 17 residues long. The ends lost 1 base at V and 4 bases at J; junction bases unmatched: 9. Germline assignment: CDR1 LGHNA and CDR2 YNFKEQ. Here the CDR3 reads CASSQVQGAPEGNTIYF. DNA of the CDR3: TGTGCCAGCAGCCAAGTTCAGGGGGCACCGGAGGGAAACACCATATATTTT.

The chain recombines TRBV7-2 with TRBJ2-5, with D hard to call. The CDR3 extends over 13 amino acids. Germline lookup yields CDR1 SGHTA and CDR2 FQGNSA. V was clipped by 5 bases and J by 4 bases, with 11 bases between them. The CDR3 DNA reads TGTGCCAGCAGCCAAGCGTCAACAGAGACCCAGTACTTC. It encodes CASSQASTETQYF.

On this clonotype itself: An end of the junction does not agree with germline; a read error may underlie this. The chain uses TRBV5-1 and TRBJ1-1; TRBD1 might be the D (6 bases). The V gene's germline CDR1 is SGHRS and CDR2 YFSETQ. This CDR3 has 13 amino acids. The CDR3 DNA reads TGCGCCAGCAGCTTGGTATCCAGGGGAGAAGATTTCTTT. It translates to CASSLVSRGEDFF.

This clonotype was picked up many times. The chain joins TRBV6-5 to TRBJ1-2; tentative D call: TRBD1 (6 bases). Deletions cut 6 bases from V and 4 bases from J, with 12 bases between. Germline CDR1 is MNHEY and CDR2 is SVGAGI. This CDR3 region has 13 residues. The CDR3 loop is CASSKDRIYGYTF. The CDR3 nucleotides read TGTGCCAGCAGCAAAGACAGGATCTATGGCTACACCTTC.

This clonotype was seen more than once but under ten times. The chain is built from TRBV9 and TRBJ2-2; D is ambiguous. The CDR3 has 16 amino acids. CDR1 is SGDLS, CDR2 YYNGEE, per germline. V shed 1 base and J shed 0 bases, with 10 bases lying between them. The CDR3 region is CASSVNGAANTGELFF. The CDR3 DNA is TGTGCCAGCAGCGTAAACGGAGCCGCGAACACCGGGGAGCTGTTTTTT.

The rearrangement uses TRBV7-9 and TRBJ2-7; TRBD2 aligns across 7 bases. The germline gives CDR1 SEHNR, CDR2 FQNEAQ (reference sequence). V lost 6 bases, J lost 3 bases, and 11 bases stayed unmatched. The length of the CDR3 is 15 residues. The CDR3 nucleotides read TGTGCCAGCAGTTCGGGTGGGGGGGTGAACTACGAGCAGTACTTC. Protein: CASSSGGGVNYEQYF.

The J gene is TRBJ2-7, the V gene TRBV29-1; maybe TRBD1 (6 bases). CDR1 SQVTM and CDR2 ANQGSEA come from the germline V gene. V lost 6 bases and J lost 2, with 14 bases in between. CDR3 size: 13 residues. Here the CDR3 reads CSVQETGTYEQYF. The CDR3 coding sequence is TGCAGCGTCCAGGAGACAGGTACCTACGAGCAGTACTTC.

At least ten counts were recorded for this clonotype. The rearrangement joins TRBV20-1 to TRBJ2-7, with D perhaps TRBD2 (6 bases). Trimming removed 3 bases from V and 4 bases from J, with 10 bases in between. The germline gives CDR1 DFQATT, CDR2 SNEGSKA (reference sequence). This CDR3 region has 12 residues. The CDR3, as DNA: TGCAGTGCTAGTGGGGGGAATTACGAGCAGTACTTC. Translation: CSASGGNYEQYF.

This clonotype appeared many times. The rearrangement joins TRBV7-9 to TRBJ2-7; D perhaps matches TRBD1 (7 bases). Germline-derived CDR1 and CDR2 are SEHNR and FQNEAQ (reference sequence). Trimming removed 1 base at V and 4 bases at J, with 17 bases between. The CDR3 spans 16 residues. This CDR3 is CASSLGPPGGGYEQYF. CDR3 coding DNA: TGTGCCAGCAGCTTAGGTCCGCCAGGGGGAGGATACGAGCAGTACTTC.

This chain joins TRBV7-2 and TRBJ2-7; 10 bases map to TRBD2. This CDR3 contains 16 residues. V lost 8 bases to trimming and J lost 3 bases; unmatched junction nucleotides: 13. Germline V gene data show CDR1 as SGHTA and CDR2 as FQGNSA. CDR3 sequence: CASLAVAGGLIYEQYF. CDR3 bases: TGTGCCAGCTTAGCCGTAGCGGGGGGACTAATCTACGAGCAGTACTTC.

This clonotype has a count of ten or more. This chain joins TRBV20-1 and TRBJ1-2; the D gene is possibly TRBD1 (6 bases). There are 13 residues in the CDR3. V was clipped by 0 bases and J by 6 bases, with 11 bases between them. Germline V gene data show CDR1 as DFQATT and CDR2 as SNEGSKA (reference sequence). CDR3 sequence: CSARETGGDGYTF. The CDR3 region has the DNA TGCAGTGCTAGAGAGACGGGGGGCGATGGCTACACCTTC.

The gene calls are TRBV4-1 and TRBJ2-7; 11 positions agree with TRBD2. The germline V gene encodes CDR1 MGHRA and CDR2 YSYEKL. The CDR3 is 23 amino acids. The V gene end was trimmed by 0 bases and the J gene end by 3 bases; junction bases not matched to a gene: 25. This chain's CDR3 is CASSQDLGLAGGSVVPAFYEQYF. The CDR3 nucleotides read TGCGCCAGCAGCCAAGATCTTGGGCTAGCGGGAGGTTCGGTGGTCCCCGCGTTCTACGAGCAGTACTTC.

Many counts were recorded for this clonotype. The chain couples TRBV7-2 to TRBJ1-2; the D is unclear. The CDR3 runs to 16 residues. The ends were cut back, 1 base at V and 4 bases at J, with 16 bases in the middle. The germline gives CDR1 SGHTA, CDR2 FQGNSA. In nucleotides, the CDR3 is TGTGCCAGCAGCTTAGAAATGCCCCCGACCATCTATGGCTACACCTTC. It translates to CASSLEMPPTIYGYTF.

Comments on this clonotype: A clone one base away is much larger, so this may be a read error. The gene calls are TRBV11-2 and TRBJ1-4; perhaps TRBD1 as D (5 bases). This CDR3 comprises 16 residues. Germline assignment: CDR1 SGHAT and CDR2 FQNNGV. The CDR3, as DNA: TGTGCCGGCAGCTACCCACCAAGGGGAGATCGGGACAAACTGTTTTTT. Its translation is CAGSYPPRGDRDKLFF. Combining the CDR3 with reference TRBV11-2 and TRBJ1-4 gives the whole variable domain EAGVAQSPRYKIIEKRQSVAFWCNPISGHATLYWYQQILGQGPKLLIQFQNNGVVDDSQLPKDRFSAERLKGVDSTLKIQPAKLEDSAVYLCAGSYPPRGDRDKLFFGSGTQLSVL.

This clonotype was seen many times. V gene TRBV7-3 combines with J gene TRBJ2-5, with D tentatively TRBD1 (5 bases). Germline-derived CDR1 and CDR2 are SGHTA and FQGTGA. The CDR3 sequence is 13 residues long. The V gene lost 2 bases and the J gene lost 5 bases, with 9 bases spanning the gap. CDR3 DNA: TGTGCCAGCAGCTTACAGGGCTCGGAGACCCAGTACTTC. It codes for CASSLQGSETQYF.

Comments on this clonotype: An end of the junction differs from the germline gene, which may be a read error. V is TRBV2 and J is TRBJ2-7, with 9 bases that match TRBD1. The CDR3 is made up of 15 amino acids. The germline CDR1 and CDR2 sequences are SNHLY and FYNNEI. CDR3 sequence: CARSEVGTGYYEQYF. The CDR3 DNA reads TGTGCCAGAAGTGAAGTGGGGACAGGGTACTACGAGCAGTACTTC.

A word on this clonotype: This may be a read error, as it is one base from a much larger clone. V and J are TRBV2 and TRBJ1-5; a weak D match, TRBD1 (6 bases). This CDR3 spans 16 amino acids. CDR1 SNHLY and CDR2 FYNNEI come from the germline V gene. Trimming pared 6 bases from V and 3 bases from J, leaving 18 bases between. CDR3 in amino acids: CASSHPGHRANQPQHF. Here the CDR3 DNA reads TGTGCCAGCAGCCACCCGGGACACAGGGCCAATCAGCCCCAGCATTTT. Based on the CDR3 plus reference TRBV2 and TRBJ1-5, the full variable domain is EPEVTQTPSHQVTQMGQEVILRCVPISNHLYFYWYRQILGQKVEFLVSFYNNEISEKSEIFDDQFSVERPDGSNFTLKIRSTKLEDSAMYFCASSHPGHRANQPQHFGDGTRLSIL.

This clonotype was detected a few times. For the CDR3, the DNA is TGTGCCAGCAGACTAGCGGGTGGCACCGGGGAGCTGTTTTTT. This gives the protein CASRLAGGTGELFF. V and J are TRBV9 and TRBJ2-2, with 9 bases that match TRBD2. The V segment lost 5 bases and the J segment 4 bases; nucleotides outside the gene matches: 3. CDR3 length equals 14 residues. Germline CDR1 SGDLS, CDR2 YYNGEE.

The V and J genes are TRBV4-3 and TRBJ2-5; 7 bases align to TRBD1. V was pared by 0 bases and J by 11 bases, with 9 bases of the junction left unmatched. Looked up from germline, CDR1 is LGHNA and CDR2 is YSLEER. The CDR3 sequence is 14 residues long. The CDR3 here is CASSQEELGGAQYF. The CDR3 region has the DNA TGCGCCAGCAGCCAAGAGGAGCTAGGGGGCGCGCAGTACTTC.

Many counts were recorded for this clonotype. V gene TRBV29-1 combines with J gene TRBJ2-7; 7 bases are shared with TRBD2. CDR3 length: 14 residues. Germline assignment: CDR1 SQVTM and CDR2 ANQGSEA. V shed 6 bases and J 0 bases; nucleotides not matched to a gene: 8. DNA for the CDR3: TGCAGCGTGGCCAGCGGGGTCAGCTCCTACGAGCAGTACTTC. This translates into CSVASGVSSYEQYF.

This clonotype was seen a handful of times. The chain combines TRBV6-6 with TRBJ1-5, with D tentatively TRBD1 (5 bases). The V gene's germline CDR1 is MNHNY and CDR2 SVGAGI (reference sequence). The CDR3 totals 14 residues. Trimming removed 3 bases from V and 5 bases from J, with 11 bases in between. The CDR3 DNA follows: TGTGCCAGCAGTTATGGGGGAGGAGATCAGCCCCAGCATTTT. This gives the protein CASSYGGGDQPQHF.

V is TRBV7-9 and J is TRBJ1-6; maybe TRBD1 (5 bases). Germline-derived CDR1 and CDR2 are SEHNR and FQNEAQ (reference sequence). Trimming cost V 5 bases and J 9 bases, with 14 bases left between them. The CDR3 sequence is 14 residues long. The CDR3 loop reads CASSPNQGGSPLHF. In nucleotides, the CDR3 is TGTGCCAGCAGCCCTAATCAGGGCGGTTCACCCCTCCACTTT.

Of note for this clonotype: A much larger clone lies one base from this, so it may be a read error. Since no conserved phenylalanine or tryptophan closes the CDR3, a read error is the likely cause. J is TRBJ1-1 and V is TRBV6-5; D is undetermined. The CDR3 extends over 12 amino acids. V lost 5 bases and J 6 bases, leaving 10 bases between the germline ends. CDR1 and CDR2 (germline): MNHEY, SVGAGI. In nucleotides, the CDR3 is TGTGCCAGCAGTACCACCAGAGCTGAAGCTTTCCTT. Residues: CASSTTRAEAFL.

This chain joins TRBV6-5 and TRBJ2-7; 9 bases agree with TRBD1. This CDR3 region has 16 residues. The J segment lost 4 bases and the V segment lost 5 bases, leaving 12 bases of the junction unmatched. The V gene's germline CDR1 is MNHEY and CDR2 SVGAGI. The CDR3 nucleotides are TGTGCCAGCAGTGAAAGGGAGGACAGGGGTGGATACGAGCAGTACTTC. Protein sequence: CASSEREDRGGYEQYF.

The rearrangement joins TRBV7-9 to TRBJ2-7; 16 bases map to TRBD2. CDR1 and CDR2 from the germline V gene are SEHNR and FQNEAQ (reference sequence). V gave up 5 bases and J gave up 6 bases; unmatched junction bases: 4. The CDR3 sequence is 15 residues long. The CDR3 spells CASSAGTSGRAEQYF. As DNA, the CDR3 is TGTGCCAGCAGCGCAGGGACTAGCGGGAGGGCCGAGCAGTACTTC. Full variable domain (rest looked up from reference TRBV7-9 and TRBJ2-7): DTGVSQNPRHKITKRGQNVTFRCDPISEHNRLYWYRQTLGQGPEFLTYFQNEAQLEKSRLLSDRFSAERPKGSFSTLEIQRTEQGDSAMYLCASSAGTSGRAEQYFGPGTRLTVT.

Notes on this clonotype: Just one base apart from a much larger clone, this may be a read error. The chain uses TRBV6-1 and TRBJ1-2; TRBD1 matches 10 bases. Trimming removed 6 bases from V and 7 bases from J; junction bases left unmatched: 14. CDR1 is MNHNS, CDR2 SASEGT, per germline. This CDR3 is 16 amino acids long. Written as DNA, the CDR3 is TGTGCCAGCAGCGGGACAGGGGCGTTCGACCCGCGTGGCTACACCTTC. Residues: CASSGTGAFDPRGYTF.

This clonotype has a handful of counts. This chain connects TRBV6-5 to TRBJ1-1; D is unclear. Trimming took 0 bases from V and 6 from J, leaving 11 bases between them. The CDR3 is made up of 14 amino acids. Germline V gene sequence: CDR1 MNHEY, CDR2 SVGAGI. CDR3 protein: CASSYSTRVAEAFF. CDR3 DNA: TGTGCCAGCAGTTACTCGACGAGGGTAGCTGAAGCTTTCTTT.